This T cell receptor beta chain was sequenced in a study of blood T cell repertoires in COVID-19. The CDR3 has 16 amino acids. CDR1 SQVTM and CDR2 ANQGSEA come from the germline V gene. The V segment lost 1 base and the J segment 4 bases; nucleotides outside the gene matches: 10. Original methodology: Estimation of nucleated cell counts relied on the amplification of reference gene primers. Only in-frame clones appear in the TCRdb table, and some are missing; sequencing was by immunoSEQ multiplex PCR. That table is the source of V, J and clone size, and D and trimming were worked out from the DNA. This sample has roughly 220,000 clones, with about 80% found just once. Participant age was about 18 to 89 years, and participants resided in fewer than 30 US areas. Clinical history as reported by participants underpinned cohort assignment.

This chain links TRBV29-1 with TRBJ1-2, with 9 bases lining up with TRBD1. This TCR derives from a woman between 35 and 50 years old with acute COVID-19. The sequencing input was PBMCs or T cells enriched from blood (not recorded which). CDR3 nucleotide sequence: TGCAGCGTTGAAGGGGGTAATCGGGACAGGGCCTATGGCTACACCTTC. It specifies CSVEGGNRDRAYGYTF.